A single sample gave rise to the 6 T cell receptor beta chains below, sequenced in a study of vaccination and CD4 T cells after COVID-19. Using its own MiXCR run on the PCR reads, TCRdb lists one record per CDR3 protein. The sample has roughly 20,000 distinct CDR3 sequences; 60% to 80% are singletons. Sample: CD4+ T cells from blood, taken before SARS-CoV-2 vaccination. The source is a human donor who had recovered from COVID-19.

V and J are TRBV7-3 and TRBJ2-3; TRBD2 agrees at 8 bases. In germline, CDR1 is SGHTA, CDR2 FQGTGA. Trimming cost V 3 bases and J 5 bases; bases outside gene matches: 7. The CDR3 is 15 residues long. DNA for the CDR3: TGTGCCAGCAGCTTGTCCAGCGGGAGTTTAGATACGCAGTATTTT. It specifies CASSLSSGSLDTQYF. The variable domain in full, completed from reference TRBV7-3 and TRBJ2-3, reads GAGVSQTPSNKVTEKGKYVELRCDPISGHTALYWYRQSLGQGPEFLIYFQGTGAADDSGLPNDRFFAVRPEGSVSTLKIQRTERGDSAVYLCASSLSSGSLDTQYFGPGTRLTVL.

J is TRBJ2-1 and V is TRBV6-1, with 9 bases lining up with TRBD2. The CDR3 spans 17 residues. Germline values: CDR1 MNHNS, CDR2 SASEGT. Unmatched junction bases numbered 10, after V lost 2 bases and J lost 5 bases. The DNA for the CDR3 is TGTGCCAGCAGTGAATTAGCGGGAGCAGGTCGGGACAATGAGCAGTTCTTC. Amino acid sequence: CASSELAGAGRDNEQFF.

This clonotype came up a few times. The V gene is TRBV7-9, the J gene TRBJ1-6; possibly TRBD1 for D (6 bases). V was cut by 4 bases and J by 5 bases, with 9 bases left in between. The CDR3 is 14 amino acids. In germline, CDR1 is SEHNR, CDR2 FQNEAQ (reference sequence). CDR3 sequence (DNA): TGTGCCAGCAGCTCCGGGACAAATAATTCACCCCTCCACTTT. As protein: CASSSGTNNSPLHF.

The genes are TRBV7-2 and TRBJ1-1, with D possibly TRBD1 on 5 matching bases. Germline V gives CDR1 SGHTA, CDR2 FQGNSA. This CDR3 spans 14 amino acids. V was cut by 5 bases and J by 0 bases, with 10 bases left in between. CDR3 in amino acids: CASSGRGLNTEAFF. For the CDR3, the DNA is TGTGCCAGCAGCGGAAGGGGCCTGAACACTGAAGCTTTCTTT.

The chain employs TRBV25-1 and TRBJ1-2; no definite D call. Germline lookup yields CDR1 MGHDK and CDR2 SYGVNS. V was pared by 3 bases and J by 5 bases, with 4 bases between. The CDR3 contains 11 residues. The CDR3 is CASSEVYGYTF. For the CDR3, the DNA is TGTGCCAGCAGTGAGGTGTATGGCTACACCTTC.

This CDR3 reads CASSLAGRPSRNEQYF. The CDR3 DNA follows: TGTGCCAGCAGTTTAGCGGGGCGCCCATCGAGGAACGAGCAGTACTTC. The chain has TRBV28 and TRBJ2-7; a possible D gene is TRBD2 (6 bases). The germline V gene has CDR1 MDHEN and CDR2 SYDVKM. This CDR3 comprises 16 residues. Trimming cost V 2 bases and J 5 bases, with 19 bases left between them.